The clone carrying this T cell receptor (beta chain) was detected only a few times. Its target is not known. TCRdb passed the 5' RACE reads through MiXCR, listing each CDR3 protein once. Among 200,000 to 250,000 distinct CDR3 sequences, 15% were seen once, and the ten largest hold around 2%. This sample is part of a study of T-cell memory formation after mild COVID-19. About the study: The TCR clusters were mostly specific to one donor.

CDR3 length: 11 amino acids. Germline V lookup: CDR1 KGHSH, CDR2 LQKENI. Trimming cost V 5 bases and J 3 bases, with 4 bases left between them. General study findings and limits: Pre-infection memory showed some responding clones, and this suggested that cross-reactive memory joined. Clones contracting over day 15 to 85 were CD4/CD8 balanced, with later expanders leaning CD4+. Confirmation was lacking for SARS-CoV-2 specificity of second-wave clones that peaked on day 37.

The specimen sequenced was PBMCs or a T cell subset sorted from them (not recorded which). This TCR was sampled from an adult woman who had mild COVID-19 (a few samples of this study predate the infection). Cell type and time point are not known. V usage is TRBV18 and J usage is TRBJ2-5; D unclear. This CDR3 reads CASSGEETQYF. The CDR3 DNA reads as TGTGCCAGCTCAGGGGAAGAGACCCAGTACTTC.